This entry lists 5 T cell receptor beta chains sequenced from one sample in a study of blood T cell repertoires in COVID-19. Measured with immunoSEQ multiplex PCR; TCRdb has only the in-frame clones, and not every one. The profile shows some 140,000 clones, approximately 85% of them singletons. Input material: peripheral blood. The source is a man between 60 and 70 years old with COVID-19, enrolled during active disease.

This clone was seen a single time. CDR3 sequence (DNA): TGTGCCAGCAGTTTCCGGGAATTGGGTGGAAACACCATATATTTT. Residues: CASSFRELGGNTIYF. The rearrangement joins TRBV6-2 or TRBV6-3 to TRBJ1-3; D uncertain. With 4 bases removed from V and 3 bases from J, the gap between germline ends came to 13 bases. The CDR3 consists of 15 residues. Per germline, CDR1 MNHEY and CDR2 SVGEGT.

This chain uses TRBV27 with TRBJ1-3, with TRBD1 matching over 8 bases. V gave up 4 bases and J gave up 0 bases; unmatched junction bases: 2. The CDR3 has 15 residues. Germline lookup yields CDR1 MNHEY and CDR2 SMNVEV (reference sequence). The CDR3 loop is CASSSGQGSGNTIYF. CDR3 bases: TGTGCCAGCAGTTCTGGACAGGGCTCTGGAAACACCATATATTTT.

The V call is TRBV18, the J call TRBJ1-5, with D tentatively TRBD1 (5 bases). V lost 2 bases and J 8 bases, leaving 16 bases between the germline ends. The CDR3 extends over 15 amino acids. The germline gives CDR1 KGHSH, CDR2 LQKENI. CDR3 coding DNA: TGTGCCAGCTCACCAGGAAGGGGTATTGGCGAGCCCCAGCATTTT. Residues: CASSPGRGIGEPQHF.

This sequence joins TRBV9 and TRBJ2-3, with 11 bases aligning to TRBD2. Germline loops: CDR1 SGDLS, CDR2 YYNGEE. The CDR3 is 15 amino acids. The J segment lost 2 bases and the V segment lost 4 bases, leaving 3 bases of the junction unmatched. The DNA of the CDR3 is TGTGCCAGCAGCCCGACTAGCGGGGTCACAGATACGCAGTATTTT. Translated: CASSPTSGVTDTQYF.

The gene calls are TRBV10-3 and TRBJ2-3, with 11 bases that match TRBD2. V lost 0 bases and J lost 4; bases outside the gene matches: 6. In germline, CDR1 is ENHRY, CDR2 SYGVKD. The CDR3 covers 17 residues. CDR3 amino acids: CAISESTRLAGSDTQYF. In nucleotides, the CDR3 is TGTGCCATCAGTGAGTCGACTCGACTAGCGGGGTCAGATACGCAGTATTTT.